Below, 21 T cell receptor beta chains from the same sample are listed, as sequenced in a study of yellow fever vaccine responses in identical twins. TCRdb processed the RT-PCR reads anew with MiXCR; each CDR3 protein has one entry. The data hold about 19,000 distinct CDR3 sequences, with approximately 60% observed a single time. Here the sequenced sample was T cells from blood (PBMCs), unsorted or a sorted subset (not recorded which), taken before or after yellow fever vaccination (not recorded which). These receptors originate from a young woman who received the yellow fever vaccine.

The chain couples TRBV15 to TRBJ2-5; D call uncertain. From germline, CDR1 is LNHNV and CDR2 YYDKDF (reference sequence). The V end lost 2 bases, the J end lost 3 bases, and 13 bases lay between the germline ends. The CDR3 has 15 amino acids. CDR3 DNA sequence: TGTGCCACCAGCAGAACCCAACGAAGGGAAGAGACCCAGTACTTC. It codes for CATSRTQRREETQYF.

The V and J genes are TRBV20-1 and TRBJ1-1; tentatively, D is TRBD1 (5 bases). The CDR3 loop spans 12 amino acids. Germline values: CDR1 DFQATT, CDR2 SNEGSKA (reference sequence). Trimming pared 2 bases from V and 4 bases from J, leaving 8 bases between. CDR3 sequence (DNA): TGCAGTGCTAGATCAGGGAGCACTGAAGCTTTCTTT. Amino acids: CSARSGSTEAFF.

This chain uses TRBV7-2 with TRBJ2-7; 7 bases agree with TRBD2. This CDR3 has 13 residues. J gave up 6 bases and V 1 base, and 3 bases lay outside the gene matches. CDR1 and CDR2 from the germline V gene are SGHTA and FQGNSA. CDR3 sequence (DNA): TGTGCCAGCAGCTTAGTCTCGGGAGGCGAGCAGTACTTC. It translates to CASSLVSGGEQYF.

The genes are TRBV4-1 and TRBJ1-5, with D uncertain. Germline V gene lookup returns CDR1 MGHRA and CDR2 YSYEKL. There are 15 residues in the CDR3. Deletions cut 5 bases from V and 1 base from J, with 12 bases between. The CDR3 nucleotides read TGCGCCAGCAGCTTAACCCGGGCGAGCAATCAGCCCCAGCATTTT. Amino acid sequence: CASSLTRASNQPQHF.

The rearrangement uses TRBV29-1 and TRBJ1-1; D not certain. Germline V gives CDR1 SQVTM, CDR2 ANQGSEA. The CDR3 contains 13 residues. The germline V and J ends were trimmed by 6 bases and 4 bases, with 15 bases remaining between them. The CDR3 region has the DNA TGCAGCGTCCACGTGAGGGAGGCCACTGAAGCTTTCTTT. This gives the protein CSVHVREATEAFF. The variable domain in full, completed from reference TRBV29-1 and TRBJ1-1, reads SAVISQKPSRDICQRGTSLTIQCQVDSQVTMMFWYRQQPGQSLTLIATANQGSEATYESGFVIDKFPISRPNLTFSTLTVSNMSPEDSSIYLCSVHVREATEAFFGQGTRLTVV.

A word on this clonotype: The conserved phenylalanine or tryptophan is not found at the CDR3 terminus, so this likely reflects a read error. The chain carries TRBV7-9 and TRBJ1-1, with D maybe TRBD1 (5 bases). Trimming stripped 1 base from V and 1 base from J, with 10 bases between. CDR1 and CDR2 from the germline V gene are SEHNR and FQNEAQ (reference sequence). This CDR3 region has 15 residues. In nucleotides, the CDR3 is TGTGCCAGCAGCTTAGAGGGACTTTCGAACACTGAAGCTTTCCTT. Amino acids: CASSLEGLSNTEAFL.

This chain uses TRBV5-1 with TRBJ2-1; D is perhaps TRBD2 (6 bases). Trimming removed 3 bases at V and 2 bases at J, with 18 bases between. The length of the CDR3 is 17 residues. CDR1 and CDR2 from the germline V gene are SGHRS and YFSETQ. The CDR3 region has the DNA TGCGCCAGCAGCTCCCCCGTAGGGCGGGGTACCTACAATGAGCAGTTCTTC. The encoded protein is CASSSPVGRGTYNEQFF.

The gene calls are TRBV11-1 and TRBJ2-3; 9 bases line up with TRBD2. This CDR3 has 16 residues. CDR1 is SGHAT, CDR2 FQDESV, per germline (reference sequence). V lost 2 bases and J lost 3; bases outside the gene matches: 6. The CDR3 bases are TGTGCCAGCAGCTTAACCGCGGGGGGGCCGACAGATACGCAGTATTTT. Translated, it gives CASSLTAGGPTDTQYF.

This clonotype came up a few times. The rearrangement uses TRBV29-1 and TRBJ1-1; no firm D call. The CDR3 length is 13 residues. Trimming stripped 1 base from V and 1 base from J, with 7 bases between. Per the germline V gene, CDR1 is SQVTM and CDR2 is ANQGSEA. The CDR3 bases are TGCAGCGTTGAAGTCACCCAGAACACTGAAGCTTTCTTT. Protein: CSVEVTQNTEAFF.

The chain joins TRBV5-1 to TRBJ2-5; the D gene is possibly TRBD2 (6 bases). This CDR3 has 15 residues. CDR1 is SGHRS, CDR2 YFSETQ, per germline. V gave up 4 bases and J gave up 3 bases, with 16 bases separating them. The CDR3 sequence: CASSPGLHREETQYF. The DNA of the CDR3 is TGCGCCAGCAGCCCGGGACTCCATAGGGAAGAGACCCAGTACTTC.

This clonotype was observed a few times. The chain uses TRBV28 and TRBJ1-2; D is unresolved. The germline V gene has CDR1 MDHEN and CDR2 SYDVKM. The CDR3 length is 12 residues. V lost 5 bases to trimming and J lost 5 bases, with 9 bases between them. The DNA for the CDR3 is TGTGCCAGCAGTCCTCCTCAGTATGGCTACACCTTC. Encoded protein: CASSPPQYGYTF.

The rearrangement joins TRBV12-3 or TRBV12-4 to TRBJ2-6; 9 bases align to TRBD1. Trimming took 6 bases from V and 0 from J; bases not matched to a gene: 6. The CDR3 runs 17 residues. Here the CDR3 reads CASSATGGFSGANVLTF. The CDR3 nucleotides read TGTGCCAGCAGCGCGACAGGGGGTTTCTCTGGGGCCAACGTCCTGACTTTC.

This clonotype was picked up a small number of times. V usage is TRBV20-1 and J usage is TRBJ2-7, with 9 bases lining up with TRBD2. The CDR3 has 14 amino acids. The J segment lost 5 bases and the V segment lost 6 bases, leaving 11 bases of the junction unmatched. Germline values: CDR1 DFQATT, CDR2 SNEGSKA (reference sequence). The CDR3 loop is CSAGGLAGYHEQYF. The DNA of the CDR3 is TGCAGTGCCGGTGGGCTAGCGGGATACCACGAGCAGTACTTC.

The gene calls are TRBV2 and TRBJ2-1, with no clear D. V lost 7 bases and J 3 bases, leaving 13 bases between the germline ends. Germline V gives CDR1 SNHLY, CDR2 FYNNEI. CDR3 length equals 14 residues. CDR3 sequence: CASIGLPLYNEQFF. For the CDR3, the DNA is TGTGCCAGCATCGGGCTTCCACTCTACAATGAGCAGTTCTTC.

This clonotype came up a few times. The gene calls are TRBV15 and TRBJ2-1; 9 bases map to TRBD1. After removal of 3 bases from V and 6 bases from J, the junction contained 9 bases not matched to a gene. This CDR3 region has 16 residues. The germline gives CDR1 LNHNV, CDR2 YYDKDF (reference sequence). CDR3 sequence (DNA): TGTGCCACCAGCAGCGAAGCCGGGACAGGGTCCAATGAGCAGTTCTTC. Amino acid sequence: CATSSEAGTGSNEQFF.

This chain uses TRBV29-1 with TRBJ2-7; no firm D call. The germline gives CDR1 SQVTM, CDR2 ANQGSEA. The CDR3 length is 12 residues. V was cut by 8 bases and J by 1 base, with 12 bases left in between. The DNA for the CDR3 is TGCAGCAAGGAGACGGCGTCCTACGAGCAGTACTTC. It yields the protein CSKETASYEQYF.

The table lists this clonotype with a few counts. The rearrangement links TRBV29-1 to TRBJ2-1, with TRBD2 matching over 10 bases. CDR3 size: 14 residues. Germline V CDR1 and CDR2: SQVTM, ANQGSEA. V trimming: 6 bases; J trimming: 10 bases; junction bases outside the gene matches: 12. The CDR3 bases are TGCAGCGTCCTTACTAGCGGGGTTTCGGGGGAGCAGTTCTTC. Translated: CSVLTSGVSGEQFF.

J is TRBJ1-2 and V is TRBV28; D possibly corresponds to TRBD1 (5 bases). Germline V gives CDR1 MDHEN, CDR2 SYDVKM. Trimming cost V 4 bases and J 5 bases, with 23 bases left between them. This CDR3 contains 17 residues. DNA for the CDR3: TGTGCCAGCAGTTCACCGGCGGGGAAAAAGGGGCGGTATGGCTACACCTTC. This sequence encodes CASSSPAGKKGRYGYTF.

V is TRBV20-1 and J is TRBJ2-3, with D hard to call. V was trimmed by 2 bases and J by 5 bases, leaving 5 bases between them. Looked up from germline, CDR1 is DFQATT and CDR2 is SNEGSKA (reference sequence). This CDR3 has 11 residues. Written as DNA, the CDR3 is TGCAGTGCTAGACCGGGAGATACGCAGTATTTT. Translated: CSARPGDTQYF.

About this clonotype itself: As the CDR3 is not closed by the conserved phenylalanine or tryptophan, this likely results from a read error. The CDR3 sequence: CASSLDSHHNSPLHL. The CDR3 DNA reads as TGTGCCAGCAGCTTAGACAGCCACCATAATTCACCCCTCCACCTT. The J gene is TRBJ1-6, the V gene TRBV11-2; no firm D call. V was shortened by 0 bases and J by 5 bases, with 8 bases between the two germline ends. Germline V lookup: CDR1 SGHAT, CDR2 FQNNGV. The CDR3 is 15 amino acids.

This chain links TRBV11-1 with TRBJ2-5, with TRBD1 as a possible D gene (6 bases). Germline lookup yields CDR1 SGHAT and CDR2 FQDESV (reference sequence). With 5 bases removed from V and 5 bases from J, the gap between germline ends came to 18 bases. This CDR3 spans 15 amino acids. The CDR3 sequence: CASSPTRGQRETQYF. The CDR3 DNA reads as TGTGCCAGCAGCCCTACCCGGGGACAACGCGAGACCCAGTACTTC.